Sequencing of this TCR beta chain was carried out in a study of blood T cell repertoires in COVID-19. In the original workflow: Estimation of nucleated cell counts was performed using reference gene primer amplification. Using immunoSEQ multiplex PCR, the repertoire was profiled, and TCRdb retains in-frame clones only, with some absent. V, J and clone size are those of that table, while D and trimming were read from the DNA. The sample contains around 110,000 clones, around 80% of which appear only once. With 0 bases clipped from V and 2 bases from J, the junction kept 4 bases outside the gene matches. CDR1 is SGDLS and CDR2 is YYNGEE in the germline V gene. This CDR3 is built from 16 residues.

This clonotype originated in a man between 65 and 85 years old with active or convalescent COVID-19. The sequenced sample consisted of peripheral blood. The chain uses TRBV9 and TRBJ2-1; 8 nucleotides line up with TRBD2. CDR3 sequence (DNA): TGTGCCAGCAGCGTAGTTGCGGGAGGTACCTACAATGAGCAGTTCTTC. It yields the protein CASSVVAGGTYNEQFF.